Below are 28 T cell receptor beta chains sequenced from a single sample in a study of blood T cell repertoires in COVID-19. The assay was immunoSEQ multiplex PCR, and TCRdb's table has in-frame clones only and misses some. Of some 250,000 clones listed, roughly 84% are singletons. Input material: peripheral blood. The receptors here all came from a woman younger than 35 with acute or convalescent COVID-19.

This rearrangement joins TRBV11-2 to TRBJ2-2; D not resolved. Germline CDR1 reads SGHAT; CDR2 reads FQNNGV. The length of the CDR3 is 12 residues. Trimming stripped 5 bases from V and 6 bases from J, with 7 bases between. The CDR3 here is CASSRLAGELFF. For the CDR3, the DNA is TGTGCCAGCAGCCGACTTGCCGGGGAGCTGTTTTTT.

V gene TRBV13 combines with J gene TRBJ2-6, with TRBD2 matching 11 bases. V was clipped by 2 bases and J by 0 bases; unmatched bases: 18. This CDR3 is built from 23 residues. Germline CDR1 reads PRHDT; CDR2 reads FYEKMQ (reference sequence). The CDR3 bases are TGTGCCAGCAGCTTAACTTCTCGACTAGCGGGATCCTTCCTCCCCTCTGGGGCCAACGTCCTGACTTTC. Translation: CASSLTSRLAGSFLPSGANVLTF.

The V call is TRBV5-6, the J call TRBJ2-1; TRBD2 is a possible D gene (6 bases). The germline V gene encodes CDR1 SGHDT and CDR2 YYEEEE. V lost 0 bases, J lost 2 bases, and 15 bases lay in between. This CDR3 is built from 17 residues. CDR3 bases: TGTGCCAGCAGCTTGGAAGGGCACGCGGGAACCTACAATGAGCAGTTCTTC. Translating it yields CASSLEGHAGTYNEQFF.

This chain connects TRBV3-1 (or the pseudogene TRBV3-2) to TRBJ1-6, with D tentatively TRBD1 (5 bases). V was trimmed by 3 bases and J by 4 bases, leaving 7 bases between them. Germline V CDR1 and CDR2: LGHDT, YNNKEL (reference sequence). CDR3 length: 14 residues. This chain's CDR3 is CASSQTAYNSPLHF. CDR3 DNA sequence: TGTGCCAGCAGCCAGACAGCTTATAATTCACCCCTCCACTTT.

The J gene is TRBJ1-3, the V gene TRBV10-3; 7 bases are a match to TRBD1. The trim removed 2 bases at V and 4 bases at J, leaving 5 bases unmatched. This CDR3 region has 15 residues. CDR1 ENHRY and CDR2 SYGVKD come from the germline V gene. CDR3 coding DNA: TGTGCCATCAGTGAGGTCAGGGGGTCAGGAAACACCATATATTTT. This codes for CAISEVRGSGNTIYF.

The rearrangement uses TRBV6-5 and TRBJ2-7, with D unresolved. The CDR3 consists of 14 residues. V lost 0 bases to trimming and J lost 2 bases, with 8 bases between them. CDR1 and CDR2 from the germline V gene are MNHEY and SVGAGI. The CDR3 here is CASSYSRSPYEQYF. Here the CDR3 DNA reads TGTGCCAGCAGTTACTCGAGGAGCCCCTACGAGCAGTACTTC.

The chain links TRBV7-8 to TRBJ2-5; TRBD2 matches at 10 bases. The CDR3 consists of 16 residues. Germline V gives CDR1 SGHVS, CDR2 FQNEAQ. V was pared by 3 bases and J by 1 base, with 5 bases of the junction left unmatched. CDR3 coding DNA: TGTGCCAGCAGCTTCGGGCTAGCGGGAGCCCAAGAGACCCAGTACTTC. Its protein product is CASSFGLAGAQETQYF.

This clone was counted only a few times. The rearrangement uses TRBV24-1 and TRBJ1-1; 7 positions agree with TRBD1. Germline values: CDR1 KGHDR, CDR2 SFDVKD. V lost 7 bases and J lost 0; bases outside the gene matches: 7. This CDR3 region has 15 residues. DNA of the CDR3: TGTGCCACCAGCGAGAAACAGGGGATGAACACTGAAGCTTTCTTT. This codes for CATSEKQGMNTEAFF.

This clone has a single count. Here the CDR3 DNA reads TGTGCCAGCAGCGGGGTTGGGGGAGGGAACCACTATGGCTACACCTTC. This gives the protein CASSGVGGGNHYGYTF. The rearrangement joins TRBV7-9 to TRBJ1-2; D may be TRBD1 (5 bases). Trimming took off 5 bases at V and 3 bases at J, with 19 bases between the two ends. CDR3 length: 16 amino acids. Germline V gives CDR1 SEHNR, CDR2 FQNEAQ (reference sequence).

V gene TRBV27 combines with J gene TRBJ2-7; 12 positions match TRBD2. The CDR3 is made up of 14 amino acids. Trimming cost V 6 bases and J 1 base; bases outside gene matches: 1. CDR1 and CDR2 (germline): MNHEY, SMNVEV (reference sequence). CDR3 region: CASRLAGGSYEQYF. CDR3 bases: TGTGCCAGCAGACTAGCGGGAGGTTCCTACGAGCAGTACTTC.

Written as DNA, the CDR3 is TGTGCCATCAGTGTGGCGGGAGTCAATGAGCAGTTCTTC. Translation: CAISVAGVNEQFF. V is TRBV10-3 and J is TRBJ2-1; TRBD2 matches 7 bases. Trimming at V came to 4 bases and at J to 6 bases, leaving 3 bases not matched to a gene. The CDR3 is 13 residues long. Germline V gene data show CDR1 as ENHRY and CDR2 as SYGVKD.

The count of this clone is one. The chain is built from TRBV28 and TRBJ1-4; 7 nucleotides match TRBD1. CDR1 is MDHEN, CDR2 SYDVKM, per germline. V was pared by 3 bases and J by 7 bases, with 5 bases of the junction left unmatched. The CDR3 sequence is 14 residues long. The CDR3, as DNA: TGTGCCAGCAGTTTTGGGACAGACGGTGAAAAACTGTTTTTT. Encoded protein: CASSFGTDGEKLFF. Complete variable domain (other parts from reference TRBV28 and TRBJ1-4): DVKVTQSSRYLVKRTGEKVFLECVQDMDHENMFWYRQDPGLGLRLIYFSYDVKMKEKGDIPEGYSVSREKKERFSLILESASTNQTSMYLCASSFGTDGEKLFFGSGTQLSVL.

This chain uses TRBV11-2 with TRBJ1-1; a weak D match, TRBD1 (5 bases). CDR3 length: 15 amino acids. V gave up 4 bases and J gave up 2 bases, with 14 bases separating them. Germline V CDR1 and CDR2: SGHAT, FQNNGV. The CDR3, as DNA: TGTGCCAGCAGCTCCTTAAGAGGACAAAACACTGAAGCTTTCTTT. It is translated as CASSSLRGQNTEAFF.

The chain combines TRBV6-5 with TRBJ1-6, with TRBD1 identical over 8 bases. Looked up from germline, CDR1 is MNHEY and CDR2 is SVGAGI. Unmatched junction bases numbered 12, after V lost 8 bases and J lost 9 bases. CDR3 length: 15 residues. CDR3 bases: TGTGCCAGCTCTCGCATTACAGGGGGGAGTTCACCCCTCCACTTT. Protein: CASSRITGGSSPLHF.

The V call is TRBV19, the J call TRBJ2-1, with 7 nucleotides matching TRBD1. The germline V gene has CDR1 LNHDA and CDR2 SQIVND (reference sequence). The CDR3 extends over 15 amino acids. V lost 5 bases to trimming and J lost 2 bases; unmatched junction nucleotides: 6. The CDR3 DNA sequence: TGTGCCAGTAGTCTTAGGACAGGAGCCTACAATGAGCAGTTCTTC. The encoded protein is CASSLRTGAYNEQFF.

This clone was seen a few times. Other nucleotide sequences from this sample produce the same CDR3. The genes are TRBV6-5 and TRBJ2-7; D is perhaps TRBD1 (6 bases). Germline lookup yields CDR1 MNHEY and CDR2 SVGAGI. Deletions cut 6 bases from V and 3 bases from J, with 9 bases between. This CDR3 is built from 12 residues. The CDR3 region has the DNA TGTGCCAGCAGCTCACAGGGCTACGAGCAGTACTTC. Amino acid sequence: CASSSQGYEQYF.

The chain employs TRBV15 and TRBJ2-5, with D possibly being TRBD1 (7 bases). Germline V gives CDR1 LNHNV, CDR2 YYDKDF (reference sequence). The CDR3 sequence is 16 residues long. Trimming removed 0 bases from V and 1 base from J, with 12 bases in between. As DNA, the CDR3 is TGTGCCACCAGCAGAGACGGAGGGACAGCCCAAGAGACCCAGTACTTC. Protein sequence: CATSRDGGTAQETQYF. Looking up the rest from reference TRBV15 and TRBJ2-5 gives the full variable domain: DAMVIQNPRYQVTQFGKPVTLSCSQTLNHNVMYWYQQKSSQAPKLLFHYYDKDFNNEADTPDNFQSRRPNTSFCFLDIRSPGLGDTAMYLCATSRDGGTAQETQYFGPGTRLLVL.

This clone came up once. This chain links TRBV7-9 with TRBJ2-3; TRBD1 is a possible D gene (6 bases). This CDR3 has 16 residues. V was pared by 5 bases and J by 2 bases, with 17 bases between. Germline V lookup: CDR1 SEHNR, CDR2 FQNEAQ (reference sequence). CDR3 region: CASSPSIGQTTDTQYF. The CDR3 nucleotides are TGTGCCAGCAGCCCGAGCATTGGACAGACCACAGATACGCAGTATTTT.

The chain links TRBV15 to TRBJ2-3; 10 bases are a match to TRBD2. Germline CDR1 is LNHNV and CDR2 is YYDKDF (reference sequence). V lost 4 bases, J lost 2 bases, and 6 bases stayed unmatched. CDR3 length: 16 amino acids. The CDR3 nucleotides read TGTGCCACCAGCACTCGGACTAGCGGTTACACAGATACGCAGTATTTT. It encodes CATSTRTSGYTDTQYF. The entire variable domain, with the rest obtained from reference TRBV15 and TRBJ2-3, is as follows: DAMVIQNPRYQVTQFGKPVTLSCSQTLNHNVMYWYQQKSSQAPKLLFHYYDKDFNNEADTPDNFQSRRPNTSFCFLDIRSPGLGDTAMYLCATSTRTSGYTDTQYFGPGTRLTVL.

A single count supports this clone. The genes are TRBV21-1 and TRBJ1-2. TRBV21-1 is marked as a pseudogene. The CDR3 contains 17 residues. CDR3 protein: CASSKAGKQGRTHGYTF. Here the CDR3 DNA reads TGTGCCAGCAGCAAAGCAGGGAAACAAGGTCGGACTCATGGCTACACCTTC.

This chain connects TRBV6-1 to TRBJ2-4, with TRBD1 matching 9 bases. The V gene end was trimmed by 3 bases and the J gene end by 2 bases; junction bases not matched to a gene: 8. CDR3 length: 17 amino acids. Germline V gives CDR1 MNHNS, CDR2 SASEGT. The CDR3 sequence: CASSDLYRGRTKNIQYF. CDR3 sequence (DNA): TGTGCCAGCAGTGATTTGTACAGGGGGCGTACCAAAAACATTCAGTACTTC.

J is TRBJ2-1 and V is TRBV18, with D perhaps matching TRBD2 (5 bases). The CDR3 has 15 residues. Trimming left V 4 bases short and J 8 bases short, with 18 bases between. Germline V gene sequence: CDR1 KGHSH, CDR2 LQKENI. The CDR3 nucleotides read TGTGCCAGCTCACAGCGGACTCAGTACGGCGATGAGCAGTTCTTC. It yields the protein CASSQRTQYGDEQFF.

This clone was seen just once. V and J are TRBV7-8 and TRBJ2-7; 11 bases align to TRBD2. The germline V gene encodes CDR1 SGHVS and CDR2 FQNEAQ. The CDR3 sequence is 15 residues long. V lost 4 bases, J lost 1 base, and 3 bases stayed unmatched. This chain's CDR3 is CASSSTSGASYEQYF. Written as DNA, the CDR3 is TGTGCCAGCAGCTCGACTAGCGGGGCATCCTACGAGCAGTACTTC.

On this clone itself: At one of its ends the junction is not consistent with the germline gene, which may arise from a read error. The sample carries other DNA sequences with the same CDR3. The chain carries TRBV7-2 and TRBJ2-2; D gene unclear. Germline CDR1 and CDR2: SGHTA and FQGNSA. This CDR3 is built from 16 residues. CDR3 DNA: TGTGCCAGCAGCTCGCATACAGATCCGAACACCGGAGAGCTGTTTTTT. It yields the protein CASSSHTDPNTGELFF.

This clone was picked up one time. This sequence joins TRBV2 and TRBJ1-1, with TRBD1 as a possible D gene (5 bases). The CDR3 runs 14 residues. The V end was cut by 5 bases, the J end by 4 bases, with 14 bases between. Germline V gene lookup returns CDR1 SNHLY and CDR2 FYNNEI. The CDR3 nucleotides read TGTGCCAGCAGTTATCCTCAGGGATTCACTGAAGCTTTCTTT. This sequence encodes CASSYPQGFTEAFF. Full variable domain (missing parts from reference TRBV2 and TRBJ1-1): EPEVTQTPSHQVTQMGQEVILRCVPISNHLYFYWYRQILGQKVEFLVSFYNNEISEKSEIFDDQFSVERPDGSNFTLKIRSTKLEDSAMYFCASSYPQGFTEAFFGQGTRLTVV.

The CDR3 is CASSYLQTGQTERQYF. DNA for the CDR3: TGTGCCAGCAGCTACTTGCAGACAGGACAAACCGAGCGGCAGTACTTC. V gene TRBV5-6 combines with J gene TRBJ2-7; D is possibly TRBD1 (6 bases). Germline CDR1 reads SGHDT; CDR2 reads YYEEEE. This CDR3 has 16 residues. With 3 bases removed from V and 9 bases from J, the gap between germline ends came to 25 bases.

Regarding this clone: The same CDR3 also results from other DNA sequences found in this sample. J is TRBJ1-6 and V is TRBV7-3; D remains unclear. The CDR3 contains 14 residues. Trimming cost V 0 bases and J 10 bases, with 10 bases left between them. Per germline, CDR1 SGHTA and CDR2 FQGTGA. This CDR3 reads CASSLTPGDSPLHF. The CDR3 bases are TGTGCCAGCAGCTTAACTCCGGGAGACTCACCCCTCCACTTT.

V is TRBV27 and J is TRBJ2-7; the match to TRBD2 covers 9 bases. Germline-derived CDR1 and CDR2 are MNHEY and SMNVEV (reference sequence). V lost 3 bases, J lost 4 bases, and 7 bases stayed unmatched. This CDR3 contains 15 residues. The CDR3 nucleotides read TGTGCCAGCAGTTTTGGGCTGCGGGGGGGGTACGAGCAGTACTTC. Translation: CASSFGLRGGYEQYF.